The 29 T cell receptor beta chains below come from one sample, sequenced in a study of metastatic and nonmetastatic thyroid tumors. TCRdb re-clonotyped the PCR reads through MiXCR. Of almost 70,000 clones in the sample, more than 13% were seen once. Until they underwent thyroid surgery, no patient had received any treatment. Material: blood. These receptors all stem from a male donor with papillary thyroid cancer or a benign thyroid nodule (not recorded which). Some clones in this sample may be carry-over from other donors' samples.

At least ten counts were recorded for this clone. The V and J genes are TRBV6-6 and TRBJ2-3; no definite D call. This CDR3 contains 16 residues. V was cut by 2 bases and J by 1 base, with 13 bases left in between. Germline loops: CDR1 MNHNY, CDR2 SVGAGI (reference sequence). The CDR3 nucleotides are TGTGCCAGCAGTTACATCCAGCTCGGGCGCACAGATACGCAGTATTTT. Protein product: CASSYIQLGRTDTQYF.

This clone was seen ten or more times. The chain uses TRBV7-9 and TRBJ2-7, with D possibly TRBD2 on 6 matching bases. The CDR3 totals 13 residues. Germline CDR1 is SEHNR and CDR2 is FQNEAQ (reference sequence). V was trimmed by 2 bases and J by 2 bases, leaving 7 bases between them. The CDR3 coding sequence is TGTGCCAGCAGCTTACCGGGGGCCTACGAGCAGTACTTC. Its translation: CASSLPGAYEQYF.

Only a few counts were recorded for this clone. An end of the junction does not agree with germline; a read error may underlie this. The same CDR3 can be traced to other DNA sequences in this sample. In DNA, the CDR3 is TGTGCCAGCAGTAGGGGGGGAAGGACTGAAGCCTTCTTT. Residues: CASSRGGRTEAFF. The genes are TRBV6-1 and TRBJ1-1; a weak D match, TRBD1 (6 bases). The CDR3 is made up of 13 amino acids. Germline loops: CDR1 MNHNS, CDR2 SASEGT.

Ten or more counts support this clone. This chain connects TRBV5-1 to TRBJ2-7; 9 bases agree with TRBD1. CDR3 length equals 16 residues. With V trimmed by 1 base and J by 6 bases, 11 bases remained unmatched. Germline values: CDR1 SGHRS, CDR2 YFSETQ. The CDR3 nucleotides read TGCGCCAGCAGCTTGCAAACAGGGGGCGGAATCTCCGAGCAGTACTTC. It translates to CASSLQTGGGISEQYF.

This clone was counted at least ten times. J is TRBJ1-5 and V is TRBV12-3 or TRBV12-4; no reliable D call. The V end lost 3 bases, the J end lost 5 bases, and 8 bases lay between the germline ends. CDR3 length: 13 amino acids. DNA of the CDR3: TGTGCCAGCAGTTTGGGGAGATATCAGCCCCAGCATTTT. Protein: CASSLGRYQPQHF.

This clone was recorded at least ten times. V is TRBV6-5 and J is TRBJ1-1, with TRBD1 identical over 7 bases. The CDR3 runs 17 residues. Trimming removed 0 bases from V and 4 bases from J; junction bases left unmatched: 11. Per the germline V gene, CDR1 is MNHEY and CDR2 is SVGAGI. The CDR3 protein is CASSYSPLQGWSTEAFF. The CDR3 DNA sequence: TGTGCCAGCAGTTACTCTCCTTTACAGGGGTGGAGCACTGAAGCTTTCTTT.

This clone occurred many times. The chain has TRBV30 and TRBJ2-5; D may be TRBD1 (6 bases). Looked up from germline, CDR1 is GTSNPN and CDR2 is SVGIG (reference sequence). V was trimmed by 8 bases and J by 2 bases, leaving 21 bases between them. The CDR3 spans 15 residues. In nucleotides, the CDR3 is TGTGCCCAATCCGGGGCAGGGGTCGCGCAAGAGACCCAGTACTTC. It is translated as CAQSGAGVAQETQYF.

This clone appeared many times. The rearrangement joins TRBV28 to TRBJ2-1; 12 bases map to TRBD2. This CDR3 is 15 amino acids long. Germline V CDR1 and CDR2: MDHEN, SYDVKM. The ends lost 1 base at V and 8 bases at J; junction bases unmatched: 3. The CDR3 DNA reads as TGTGCCAGCAGTTTATTTGGACTAGCGGGACATGAGCAGTTCTTC. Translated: CASSLFGLAGHEQFF. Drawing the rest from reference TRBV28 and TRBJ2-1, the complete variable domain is DVKVTQSSRYLVKRTGEKVFLECVQDMDHENMFWYRQDPGLGLRLIYFSYDVKMKEKGDIPEGYSVSREKKERFSLILESASTNQTSMYLCASSLFGLAGHEQFFGPGTRLTVL.

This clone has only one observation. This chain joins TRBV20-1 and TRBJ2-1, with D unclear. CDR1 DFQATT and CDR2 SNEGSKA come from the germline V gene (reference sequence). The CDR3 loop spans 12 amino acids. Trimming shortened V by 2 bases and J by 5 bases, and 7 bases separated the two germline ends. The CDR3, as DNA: TGCAGTGCTAGACGCCCGAACAATGAGCAGTTCTTC. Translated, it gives CSARRPNNEQFF.

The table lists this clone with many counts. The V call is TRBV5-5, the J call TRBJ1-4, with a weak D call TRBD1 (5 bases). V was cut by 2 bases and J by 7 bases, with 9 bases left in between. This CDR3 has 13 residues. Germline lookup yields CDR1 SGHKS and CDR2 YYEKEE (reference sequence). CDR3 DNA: TGTGCCAGCAGCTTCCAGGGAGGTGAAAAACTGTTTTTT. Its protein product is CASSFQGGEKLFF.

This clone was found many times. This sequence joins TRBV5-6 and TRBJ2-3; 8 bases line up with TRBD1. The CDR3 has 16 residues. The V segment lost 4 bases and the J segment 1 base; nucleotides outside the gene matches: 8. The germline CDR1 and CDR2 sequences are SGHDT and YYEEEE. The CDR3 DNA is TGTGCCAGCAGCCCTCGACAGGGGATCGGCACAGATACGCAGTATTTT. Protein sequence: CASSPRQGIGTDTQYF.

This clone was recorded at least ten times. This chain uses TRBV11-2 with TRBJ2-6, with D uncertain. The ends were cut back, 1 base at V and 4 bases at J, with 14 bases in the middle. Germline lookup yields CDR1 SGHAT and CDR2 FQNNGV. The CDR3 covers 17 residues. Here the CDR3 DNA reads TGTGCCAGCAGCTTAGTCCTGAGAACTACGGGGGCCAACGTCCTGACTTTC. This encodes CASSLVLRTTGANVLTF. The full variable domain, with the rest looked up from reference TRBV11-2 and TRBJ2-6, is EAGVAQSPRYKIIEKRQSVAFWCNPISGHATLYWYQQILGQGPKLLIQFQNNGVVDDSQLPKDRFSAERLKGVDSTLKIQPAKLEDSAVYLCASSLVLRTTGANVLTFGAGSRLTVL.

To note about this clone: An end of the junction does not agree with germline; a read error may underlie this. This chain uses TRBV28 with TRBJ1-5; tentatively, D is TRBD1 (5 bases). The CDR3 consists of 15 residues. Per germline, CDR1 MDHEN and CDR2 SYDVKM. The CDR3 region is CASSLLGAGNQTQHF. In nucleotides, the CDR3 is TGTGCCAGCAGTTTATTAGGGGCGGGAAATCAGACCCAGCATTTT.

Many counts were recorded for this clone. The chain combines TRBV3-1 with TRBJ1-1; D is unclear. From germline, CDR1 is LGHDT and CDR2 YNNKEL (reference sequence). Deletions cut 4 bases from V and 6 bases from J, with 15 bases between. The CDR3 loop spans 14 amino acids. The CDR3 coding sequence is TGTGCCAGCAGCCGAAGTGTAGGCCTCGCTGAAGCTTTCTTT. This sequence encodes CASSRSVGLAEAFF.

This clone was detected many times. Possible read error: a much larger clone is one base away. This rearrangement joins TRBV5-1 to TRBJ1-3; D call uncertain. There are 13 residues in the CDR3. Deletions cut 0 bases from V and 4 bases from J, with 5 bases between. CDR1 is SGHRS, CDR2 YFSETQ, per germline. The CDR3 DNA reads TGCGCCAGCAGCTTGGGACGGGGAAACACCATATATTTT. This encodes CASSLGRGNTIYF.

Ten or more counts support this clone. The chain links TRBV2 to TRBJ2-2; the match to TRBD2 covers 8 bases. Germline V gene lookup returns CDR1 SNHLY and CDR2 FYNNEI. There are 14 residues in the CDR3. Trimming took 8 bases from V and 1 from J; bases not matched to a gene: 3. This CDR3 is CASSAGGNTGELFF. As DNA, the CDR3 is TGTGCCAGCTCCGCGGGAGGGAACACCGGGGAGCTGTTTTTT.

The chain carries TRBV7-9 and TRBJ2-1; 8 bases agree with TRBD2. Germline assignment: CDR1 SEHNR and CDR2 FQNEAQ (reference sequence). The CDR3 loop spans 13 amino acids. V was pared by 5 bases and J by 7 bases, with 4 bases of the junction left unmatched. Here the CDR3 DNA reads TGTGCCAGCAGCCCCGGGACTAGAAATGAGCAGTTCTTC. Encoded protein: CASSPGTRNEQFF.

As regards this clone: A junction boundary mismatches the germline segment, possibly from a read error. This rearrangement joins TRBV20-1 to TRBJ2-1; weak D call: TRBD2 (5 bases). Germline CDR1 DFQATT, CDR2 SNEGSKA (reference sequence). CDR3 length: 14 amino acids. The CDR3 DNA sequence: TGCAGTGCTCAGAGCGGTACCTCCTACAATGATCAGTTCTTC. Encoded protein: CSAQSGTSYNDQFF.

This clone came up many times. The CDR3 reads CASSPRTAFGELFF. CDR3 nucleotides: TGTGCCAGCAGCCCCCGGACAGCCTTCGGGGAGCTGTTTTTT. This chain uses TRBV9 with TRBJ2-2, with D perhaps TRBD1 (6 bases). Per germline, CDR1 SGDLS and CDR2 YYNGEE. This CDR3 comprises 14 residues. The germline V and J ends were trimmed by 4 bases and 7 bases, with 14 bases remaining between them.

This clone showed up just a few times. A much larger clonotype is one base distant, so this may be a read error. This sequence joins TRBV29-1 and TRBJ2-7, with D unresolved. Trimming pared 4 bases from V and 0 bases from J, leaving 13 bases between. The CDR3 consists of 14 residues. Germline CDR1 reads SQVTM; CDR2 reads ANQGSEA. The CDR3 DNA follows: TGCAGCGTTGCGGTAGGTAGGACCTCCTACGAGCAGTACTTC. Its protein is CSVAVGRTSYEQYF.

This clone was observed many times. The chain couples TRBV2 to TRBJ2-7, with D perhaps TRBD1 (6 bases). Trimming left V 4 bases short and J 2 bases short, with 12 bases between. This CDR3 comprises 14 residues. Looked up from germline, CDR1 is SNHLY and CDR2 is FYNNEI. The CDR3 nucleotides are TGTGCCAGCAGTGGGACAGTCGGGCCCTACGAGCAGTACTTC. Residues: CASSGTVGPYEQYF.

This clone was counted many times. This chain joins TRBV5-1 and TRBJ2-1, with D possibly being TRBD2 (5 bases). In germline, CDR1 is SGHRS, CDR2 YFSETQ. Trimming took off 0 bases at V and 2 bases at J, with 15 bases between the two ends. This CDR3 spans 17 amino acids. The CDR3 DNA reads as TGCGCCAGCAGCTTGGGCGGGTTGCGCGATACCTACAATGAGCAGTTCTTC. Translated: CASSLGGLRDTYNEQFF.

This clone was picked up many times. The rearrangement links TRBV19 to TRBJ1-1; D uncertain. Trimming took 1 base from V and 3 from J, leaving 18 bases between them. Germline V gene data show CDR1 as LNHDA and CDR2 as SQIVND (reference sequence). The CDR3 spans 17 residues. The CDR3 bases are TGTGCCAGTAGTATAGGTGGAGGCTTCGATTTTGACACTGAAGCTTTCTTT. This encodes CASSIGGGFDFDTEAFF.

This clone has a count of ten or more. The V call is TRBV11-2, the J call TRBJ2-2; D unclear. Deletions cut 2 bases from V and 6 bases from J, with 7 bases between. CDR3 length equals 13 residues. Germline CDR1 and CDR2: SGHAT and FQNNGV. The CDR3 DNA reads TGTGCCAGCAGCTTAAGCCCCGCCGGGGAGCTGTTTTTT. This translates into CASSLSPAGELFF.

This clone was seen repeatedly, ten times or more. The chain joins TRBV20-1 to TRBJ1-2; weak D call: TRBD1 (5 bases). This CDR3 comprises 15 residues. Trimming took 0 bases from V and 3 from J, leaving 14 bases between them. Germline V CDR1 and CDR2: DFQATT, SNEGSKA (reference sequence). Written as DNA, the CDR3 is TGCAGTGCTAGAGATCTTGAAGAGGGACACTATGGCTACACCTTC. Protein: CSARDLEEGHYGYTF.

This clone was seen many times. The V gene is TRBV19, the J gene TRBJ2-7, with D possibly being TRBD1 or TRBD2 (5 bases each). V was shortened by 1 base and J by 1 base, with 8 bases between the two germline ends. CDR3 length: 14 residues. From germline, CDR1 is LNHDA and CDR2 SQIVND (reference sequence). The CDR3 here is CASSIGGLSYEQYF. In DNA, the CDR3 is TGTGCCAGTAGTATAGGGGGGTTATCCTACGAGCAGTACTTC.

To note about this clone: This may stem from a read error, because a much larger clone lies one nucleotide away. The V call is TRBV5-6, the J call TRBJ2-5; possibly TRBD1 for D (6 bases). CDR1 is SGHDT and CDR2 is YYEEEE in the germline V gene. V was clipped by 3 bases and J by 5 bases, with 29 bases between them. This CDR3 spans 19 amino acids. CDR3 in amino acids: CASSWPRGTTGNLPETQYF. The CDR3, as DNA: TGTGCCAGCAGCTGGCCCAGGGGTACTACCGGGAACCTACCCGAGACCCAGTACTTC.

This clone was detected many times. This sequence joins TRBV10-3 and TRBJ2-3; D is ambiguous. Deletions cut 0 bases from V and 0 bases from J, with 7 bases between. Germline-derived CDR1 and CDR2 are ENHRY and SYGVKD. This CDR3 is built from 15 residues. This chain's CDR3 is CAISESTPSTDTQYF. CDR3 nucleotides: TGTGCCATCAGTGAGTCGACGCCAAGCACAGATACGCAGTATTTT.

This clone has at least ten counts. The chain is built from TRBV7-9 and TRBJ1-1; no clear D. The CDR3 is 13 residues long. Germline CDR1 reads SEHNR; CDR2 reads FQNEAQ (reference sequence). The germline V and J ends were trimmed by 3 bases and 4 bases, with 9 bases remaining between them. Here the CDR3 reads CASSLGASTEAFF. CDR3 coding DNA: TGTGCCAGCAGCTTGGGAGCTAGCACTGAAGCTTTCTTT.